This TCR beta chain came from a study of shared clonotypes between healthy human individuals. The overall study: Three plates each covered CD4 naive and memory; CD8 naive two, CD8 memory one.

Study-wide points: What limited the represented genetic and exposure-history diversity was the small number of donors. The authors sampled blood alone, and tissue repertoires likely differ. An anticipated effect of sequencing depth on clonotype sharing among donors was recognized.

CD8 cells regarded as naive lacked CD45RO, were positively chosen for CCR7, and omitted terminally differentiated effector memory CD45RA+ cells. This clone was seen only once. The antigen remains unidentified. Profiled with immunoSEQ multiplex PCR; TCRdb holds only in-frame clones, not every one. The table records some 2.1 million clones, about 95% of them present only once. This CDR3 has 15 amino acids. CDR1 SGDLS and CDR2 YYNGEE come from the germline V gene. V was pared by 6 bases and J by 4 bases, with 6 bases of the junction left unmatched. What was sequenced was naive CD8+ T cells sorted from blood. V and J are TRBV9 and TRBJ2-1, with 11 bases that match TRBD2. The TCR sequence derives from a man aged 18 to 35 in good health. The CDR3 nucleotides are TGTGCCAGCAACGGACTAGCGGGCCTATACAATGAGCAGTTCTTC. Amino acids: CASNGLAGLYNEQFF.